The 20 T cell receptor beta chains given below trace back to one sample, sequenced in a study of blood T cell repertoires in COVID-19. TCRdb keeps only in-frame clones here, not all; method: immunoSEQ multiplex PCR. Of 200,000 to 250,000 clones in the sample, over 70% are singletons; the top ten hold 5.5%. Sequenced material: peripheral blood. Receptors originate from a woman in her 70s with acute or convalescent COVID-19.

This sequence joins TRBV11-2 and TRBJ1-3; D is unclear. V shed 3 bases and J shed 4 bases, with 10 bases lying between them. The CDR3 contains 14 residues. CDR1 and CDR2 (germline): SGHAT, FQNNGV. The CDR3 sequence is CASSFLPRGNTIYF. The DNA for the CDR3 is TGTGCCAGCAGCTTTCTTCCGCGCGGAAACACCATATATTTT.

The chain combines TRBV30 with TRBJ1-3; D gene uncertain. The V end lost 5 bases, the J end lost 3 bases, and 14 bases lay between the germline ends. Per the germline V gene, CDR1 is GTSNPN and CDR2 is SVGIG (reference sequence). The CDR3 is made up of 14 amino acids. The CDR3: CAWASGKGGNTIYF. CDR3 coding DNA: TGTGCCTGGGCTTCCGGGAAGGGTGGAAACACCATATATTTT.

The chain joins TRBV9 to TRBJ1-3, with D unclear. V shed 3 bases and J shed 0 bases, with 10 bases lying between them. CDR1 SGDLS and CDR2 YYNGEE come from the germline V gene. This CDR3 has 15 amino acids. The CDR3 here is CASSEAYSSGNTIYF. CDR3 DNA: TGTGCCAGCAGCGAAGCTTACAGCTCTGGAAACACCATATATTTT.

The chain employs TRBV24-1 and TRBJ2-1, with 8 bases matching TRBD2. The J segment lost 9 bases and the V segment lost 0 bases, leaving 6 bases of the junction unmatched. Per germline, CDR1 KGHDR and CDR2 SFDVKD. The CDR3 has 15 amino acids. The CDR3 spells CATSDLPGLAREQFF. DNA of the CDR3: TGTGCCACCAGTGATTTGCCCGGACTAGCACGTGAGCAGTTCTTC.

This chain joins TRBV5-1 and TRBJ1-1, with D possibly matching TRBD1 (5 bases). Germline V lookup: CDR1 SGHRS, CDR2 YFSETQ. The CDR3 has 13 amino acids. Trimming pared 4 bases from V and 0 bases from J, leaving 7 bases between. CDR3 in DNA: TGCGCCAGCAGCGGGGGGATGAACACTGAAGCTTTCTTT. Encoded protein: CASSGGMNTEAFF.

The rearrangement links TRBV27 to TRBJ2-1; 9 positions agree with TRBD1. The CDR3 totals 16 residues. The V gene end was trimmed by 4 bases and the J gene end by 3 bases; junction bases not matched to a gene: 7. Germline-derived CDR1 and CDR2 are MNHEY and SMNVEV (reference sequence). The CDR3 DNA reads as TGTGCCAGCAGTTCCCTTATGGGACAGGGCTACAATGAGCAGTTCTTC. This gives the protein CASSSLMGQGYNEQFF.

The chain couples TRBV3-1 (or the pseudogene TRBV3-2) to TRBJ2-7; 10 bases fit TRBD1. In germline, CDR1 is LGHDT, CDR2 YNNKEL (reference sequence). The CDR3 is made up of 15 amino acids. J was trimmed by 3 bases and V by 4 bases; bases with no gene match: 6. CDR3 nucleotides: TGTGCCAGCAGCCCACCGGGACAGGGGTTCTACGAGCAGTACTTC. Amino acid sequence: CASSPPGQGFYEQYF.

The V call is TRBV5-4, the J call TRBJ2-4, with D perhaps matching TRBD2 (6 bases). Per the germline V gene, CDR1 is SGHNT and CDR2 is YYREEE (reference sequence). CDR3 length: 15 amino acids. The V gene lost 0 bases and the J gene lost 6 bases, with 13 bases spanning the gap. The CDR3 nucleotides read TGTGCCAGCAGCTTGGAGGAGGGAGCGGGAAACATTCAGTACTTC. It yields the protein CASSLEEGAGNIQYF.

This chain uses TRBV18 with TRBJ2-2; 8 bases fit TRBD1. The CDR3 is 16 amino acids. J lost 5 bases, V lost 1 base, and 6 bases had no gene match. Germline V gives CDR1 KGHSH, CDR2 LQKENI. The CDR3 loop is CASSPQGQVLTGELFF. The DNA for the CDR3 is TGTGCCAGCTCACCACAGGGACAGGTACTGACCGGGGAGCTGTTTTTT.

This CDR3 is CATLSGVKTEAFF. Here the CDR3 DNA reads TGTGCCACCCTCTCGGGGGTAAAGACTGAAGCTTTCTTT. The chain is built from TRBV6-5 and TRBJ1-1; TRBD1 is a possible D gene (5 bases). The CDR3 contains 13 residues. Trimming stripped 10 bases from V and 5 bases from J, with 17 bases between. Germline CDR1 MNHEY, CDR2 SVGAGI.

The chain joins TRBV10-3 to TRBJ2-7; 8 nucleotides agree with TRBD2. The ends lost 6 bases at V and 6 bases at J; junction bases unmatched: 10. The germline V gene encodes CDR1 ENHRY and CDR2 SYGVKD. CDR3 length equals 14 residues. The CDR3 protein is CAISDRAGESEQYF. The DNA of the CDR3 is TGTGCCATCAGCGACCGAGCGGGAGAGTCCGAGCAGTACTTC.

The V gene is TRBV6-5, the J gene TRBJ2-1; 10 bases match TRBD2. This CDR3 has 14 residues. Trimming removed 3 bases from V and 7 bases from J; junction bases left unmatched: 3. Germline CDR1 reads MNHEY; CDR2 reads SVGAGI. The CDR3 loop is CASSYRTSGNEQFF. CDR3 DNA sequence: TGTGCCAGCAGTTATAGGACTAGCGGAAATGAGCAGTTCTTC.

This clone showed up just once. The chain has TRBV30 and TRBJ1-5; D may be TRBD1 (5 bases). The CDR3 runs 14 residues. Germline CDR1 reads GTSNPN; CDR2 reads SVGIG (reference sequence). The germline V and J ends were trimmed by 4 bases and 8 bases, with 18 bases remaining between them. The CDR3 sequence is CAWTAAGGWEPQHF. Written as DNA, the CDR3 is TGTGCCTGGACAGCGGCCGGGGGTTGGGAGCCCCAGCATTTT.

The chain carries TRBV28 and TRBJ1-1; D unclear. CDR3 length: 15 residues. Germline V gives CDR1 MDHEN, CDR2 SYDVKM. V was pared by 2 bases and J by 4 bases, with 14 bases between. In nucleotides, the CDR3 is TGTGCCAGCAGTTTACCCAATTTTCAAGCCACTGAAGCTTTCTTT. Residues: CASSLPNFQATEAFF.

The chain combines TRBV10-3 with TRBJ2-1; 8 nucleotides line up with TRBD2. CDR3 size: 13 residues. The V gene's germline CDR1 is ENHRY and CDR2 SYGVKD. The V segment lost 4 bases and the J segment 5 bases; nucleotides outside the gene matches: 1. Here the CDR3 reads CAISGAGDNEQFF. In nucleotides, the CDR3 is TGTGCCATCAGTGGAGCGGGAGACAATGAGCAGTTCTTC.

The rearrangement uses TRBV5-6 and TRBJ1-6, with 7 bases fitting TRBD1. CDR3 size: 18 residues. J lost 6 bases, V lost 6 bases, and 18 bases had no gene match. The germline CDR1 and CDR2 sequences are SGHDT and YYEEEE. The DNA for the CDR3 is TGTGCCAGCAACCGACAGGGAAGGACTCAAAGGGGTAATTCACCCCTCCACTTT. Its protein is CASNRQGRTQRGNSPLHF.

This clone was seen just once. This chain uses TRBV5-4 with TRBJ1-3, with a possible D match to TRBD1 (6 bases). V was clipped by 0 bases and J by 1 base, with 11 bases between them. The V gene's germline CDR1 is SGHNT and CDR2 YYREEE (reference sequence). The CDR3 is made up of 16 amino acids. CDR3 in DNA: TGTGCCAGCAGCTTGGGTTTGGGGGCGTCTGGAAACACCATATATTTT. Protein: CASSLGLGASGNTIYF.

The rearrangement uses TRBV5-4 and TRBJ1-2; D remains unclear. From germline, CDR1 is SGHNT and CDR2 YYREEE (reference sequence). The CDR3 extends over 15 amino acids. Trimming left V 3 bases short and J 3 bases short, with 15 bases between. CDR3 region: CASSSAPGSHYGYTF. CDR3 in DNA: TGTGCCAGCAGCTCCGCCCCCGGGAGCCACTATGGCTACACCTTC.

The CDR3 DNA follows: TGTGCCAGCAGTGCGGGCAGTCGGAGGGAAAAACTGTTTTTT. Amino acids: CASSAGSRREKLFF. This rearrangement joins TRBV2 to TRBJ1-4; D gene ambiguous. V lost 4 bases, J lost 8 bases, and 14 bases lay in between. The length of the CDR3 is 14 residues. Germline CDR1 is SNHLY and CDR2 is FYNNEI.

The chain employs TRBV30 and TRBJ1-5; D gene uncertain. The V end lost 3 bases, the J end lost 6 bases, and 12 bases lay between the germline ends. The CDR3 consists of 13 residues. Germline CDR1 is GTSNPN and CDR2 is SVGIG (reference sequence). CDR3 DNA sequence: TGTGCCTGGAGCAATGAAGAGGGTCAGCCCCAGCATTTT. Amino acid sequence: CAWSNEEGQPQHF.